This record covers a single TCR beta chain. The target antigen is unknown. With random hexamers, 0.5 to 1 ug RNA was reverse transcribed. TCRdb reprocessed the immunoSEQ multiplex PCR reads via MiXCR and lists one record per CDR3 protein. The repertoire holds some 450,000 distinct CDR3 sequences, with 85% as singletons. The sample originates from a study of CD8 T cells in Susac syndrome. The T cells that were sequenced for TCR beta were CD8+ and CD4+ cells from blood. This CDR3 has 14 residues. Germline V gene sequence: CDR1 MNHNY, CDR2 SVGAGI (reference sequence). Trimming stripped 1 base from V and 11 bases from J, with 17 bases between. Whole-study results and caveats: The authors acknowledged that their TCR sequencing and HLA analysis involved a relatively small number of individuals.

The V call is TRBV6-6, the J call TRBJ1-1; the D gene is possibly TRBD1 (5 bases). This sequence was found in a human donor with multiple sclerosis. Source material: CD8+ T cells from PBMCs. The CDR3 is CASSYLGRIEAAFF. The CDR3 DNA reads TGTGCCAGCAGTTACTTGGGACGGATTGAAGCGGCTTTCTTT.